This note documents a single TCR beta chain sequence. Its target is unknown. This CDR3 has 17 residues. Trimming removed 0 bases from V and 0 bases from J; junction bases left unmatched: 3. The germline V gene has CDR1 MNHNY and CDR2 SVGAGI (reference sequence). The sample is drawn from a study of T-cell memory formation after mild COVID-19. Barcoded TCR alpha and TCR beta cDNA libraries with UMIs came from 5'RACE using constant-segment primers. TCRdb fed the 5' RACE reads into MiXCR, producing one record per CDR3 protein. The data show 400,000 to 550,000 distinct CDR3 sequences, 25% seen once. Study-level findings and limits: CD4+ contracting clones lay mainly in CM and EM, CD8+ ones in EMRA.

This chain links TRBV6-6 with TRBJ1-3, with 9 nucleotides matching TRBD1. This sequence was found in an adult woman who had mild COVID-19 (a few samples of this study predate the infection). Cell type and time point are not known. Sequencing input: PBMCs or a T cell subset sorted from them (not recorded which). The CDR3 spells CASSYSLTGGSGNTIYF. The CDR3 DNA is TGTGCCAGCAGTTACTCCTTGACAGGGGGCTCTGGAAACACCATATATTTT.